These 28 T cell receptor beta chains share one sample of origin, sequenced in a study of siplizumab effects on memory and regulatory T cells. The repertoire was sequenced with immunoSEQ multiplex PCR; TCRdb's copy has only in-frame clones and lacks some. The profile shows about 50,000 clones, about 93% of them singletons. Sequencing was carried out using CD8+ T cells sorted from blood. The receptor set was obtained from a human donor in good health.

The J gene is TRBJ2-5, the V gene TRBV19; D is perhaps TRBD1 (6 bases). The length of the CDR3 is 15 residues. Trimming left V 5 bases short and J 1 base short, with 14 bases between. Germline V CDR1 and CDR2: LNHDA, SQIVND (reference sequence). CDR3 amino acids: CASSARDTLQETQYF. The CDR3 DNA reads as TGTGCCAGTAGTGCCCGGGACACCCTCCAAGAGACCCAGTACTTC. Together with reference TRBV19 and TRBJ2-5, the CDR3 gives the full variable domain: DGGITQSPKYLFRKEGQNVTLSCEQNLNHDAMYWYRQDPGQGLRLIYYSQIVNDFQKGDIAEGYSVSREKKESFPLTVTSAQKNPTAFYLCASSARDTLQETQYFGPGTRLLVL.

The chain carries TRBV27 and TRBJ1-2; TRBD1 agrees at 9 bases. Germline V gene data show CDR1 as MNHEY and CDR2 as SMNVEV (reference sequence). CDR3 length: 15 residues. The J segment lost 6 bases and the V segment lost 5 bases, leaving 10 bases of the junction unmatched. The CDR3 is CASSPQNDRGDGYTF. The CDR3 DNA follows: TGTGCCAGCAGTCCCCAAAACGACAGGGGGGATGGCTACACCTTC.

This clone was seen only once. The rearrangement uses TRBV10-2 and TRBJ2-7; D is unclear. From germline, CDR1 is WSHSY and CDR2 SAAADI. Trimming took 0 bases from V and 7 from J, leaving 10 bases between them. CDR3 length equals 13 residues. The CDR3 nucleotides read TGCGCCAGCAGTGAGTCGGCAAGGAGTGAGCAGTACTTC. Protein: CASSESARSEQYF.

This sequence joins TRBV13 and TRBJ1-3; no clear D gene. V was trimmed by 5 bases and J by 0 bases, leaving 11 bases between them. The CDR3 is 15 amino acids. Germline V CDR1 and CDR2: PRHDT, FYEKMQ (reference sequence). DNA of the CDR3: TGTGCCAGCAGCCTGACGGCCATCTCTGGAAACACCATATATTTT. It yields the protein CASSLTAISGNTIYF.

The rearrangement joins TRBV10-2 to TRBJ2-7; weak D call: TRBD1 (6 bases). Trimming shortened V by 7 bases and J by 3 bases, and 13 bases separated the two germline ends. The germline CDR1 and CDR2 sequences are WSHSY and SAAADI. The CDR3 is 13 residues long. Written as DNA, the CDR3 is TGCGCCAGCAATACGGGACAAGACTACGAGCAGTACTTC. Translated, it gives CASNTGQDYEQYF.

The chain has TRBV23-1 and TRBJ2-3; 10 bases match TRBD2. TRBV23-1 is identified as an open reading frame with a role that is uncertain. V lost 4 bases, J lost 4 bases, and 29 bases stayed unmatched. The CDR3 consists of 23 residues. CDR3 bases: TGCGCCAGCAGTCCTTGGGCTAGCGGGAGCGCACCGCCGAGTGTGTGGTTCTCAGATACGCAGTATTTT. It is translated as CASSPWASGSAPPSVWFSDTQYF.

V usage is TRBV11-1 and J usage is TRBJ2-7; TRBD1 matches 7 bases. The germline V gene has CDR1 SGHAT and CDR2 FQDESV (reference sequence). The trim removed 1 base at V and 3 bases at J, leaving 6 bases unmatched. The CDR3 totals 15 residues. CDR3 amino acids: CASSLEQGIDYEQYF. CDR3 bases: TGTGCCAGCAGCTTAGAACAGGGGATAGACTACGAGCAGTACTTC.

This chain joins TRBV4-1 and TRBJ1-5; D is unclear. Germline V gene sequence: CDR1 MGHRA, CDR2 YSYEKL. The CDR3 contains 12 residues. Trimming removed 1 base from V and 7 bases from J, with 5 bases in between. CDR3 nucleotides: TGCGCCAGCAGCCAAGGTCGGCAGCCCCAGCATTTT. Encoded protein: CASSQGRQPQHF.

The CDR3 region is CASSGGTDSSYNEQFF. Written as DNA, the CDR3 is TGCGCCAGCAGTGGGGGGACGGACAGCTCCTACAATGAGCAGTTCTTC. J is TRBJ2-1 and V is TRBV10-2; D may be TRBD1 (6 bases). Germline CDR1 and CDR2: WSHSY and SAAADI. V gave up 4 bases and J gave up 0 bases, with 13 bases separating them. This CDR3 comprises 16 residues.

The CDR3: CASSGPSTDTQYF. The CDR3 DNA reads as TGTGCCAGCAGTGGGCCTAGCACAGATACGCAGTATTTT. The V call is TRBV2, the J call TRBJ2-3; D gene uncertain. V was clipped by 4 bases and J by 0 bases, with 5 bases between them. From germline, CDR1 is SNHLY and CDR2 FYNNEI. The CDR3 loop spans 13 amino acids.

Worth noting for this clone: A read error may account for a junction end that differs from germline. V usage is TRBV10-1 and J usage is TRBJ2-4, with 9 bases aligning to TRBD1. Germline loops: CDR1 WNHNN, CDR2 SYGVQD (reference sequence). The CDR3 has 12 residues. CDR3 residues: CASSSGTGFLNF. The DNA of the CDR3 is TGCGCCAGCAGTTCCGGGACAGGGTTTTTGAACTTC.

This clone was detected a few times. The CDR3 loop reads CASSLGQGYEQYF. The CDR3 region has the DNA TGTGCCAGCAGTCTCGGACAGGGCTACGAGCAGTACTTC. The chain links TRBV6-1 to TRBJ2-7; TRBD1 agrees at 8 bases. Per germline, CDR1 MNHNS and CDR2 SASEGT. V lost 5 bases, J lost 3 bases, and 3 bases stayed unmatched. This CDR3 spans 13 amino acids.

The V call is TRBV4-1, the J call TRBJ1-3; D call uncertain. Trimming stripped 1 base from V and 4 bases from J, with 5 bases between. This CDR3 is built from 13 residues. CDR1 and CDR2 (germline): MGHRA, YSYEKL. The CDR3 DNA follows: TGCGCCAGCAGCCAAGGTCTGGGAAACACCATATATTTT. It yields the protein CASSQGLGNTIYF.

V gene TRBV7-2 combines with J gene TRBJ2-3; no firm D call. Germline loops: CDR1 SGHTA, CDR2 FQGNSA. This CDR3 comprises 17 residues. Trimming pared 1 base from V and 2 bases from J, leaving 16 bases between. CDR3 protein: CASSLDPSMGVTDTQYF. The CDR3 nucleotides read TGTGCCAGCAGCTTAGACCCGTCGATGGGTGTCACAGATACGCAGTATTTT.

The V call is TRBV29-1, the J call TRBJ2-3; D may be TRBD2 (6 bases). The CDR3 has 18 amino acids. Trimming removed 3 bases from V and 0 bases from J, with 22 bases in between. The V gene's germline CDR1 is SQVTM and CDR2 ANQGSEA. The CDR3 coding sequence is TGCAGCGTTGATGGGGTTGTATTAGTTGGAGGGAGCACAGATACGCAGTATTTT. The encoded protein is CSVDGVVLVGGSTDTQYF.

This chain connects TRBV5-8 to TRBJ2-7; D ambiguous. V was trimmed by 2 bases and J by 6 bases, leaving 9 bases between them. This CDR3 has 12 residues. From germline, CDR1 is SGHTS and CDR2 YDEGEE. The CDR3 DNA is TGTGCCAGCAGCTTTGCCGGGCGCGAGCAGTACTTC. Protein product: CASSFAGREQYF.

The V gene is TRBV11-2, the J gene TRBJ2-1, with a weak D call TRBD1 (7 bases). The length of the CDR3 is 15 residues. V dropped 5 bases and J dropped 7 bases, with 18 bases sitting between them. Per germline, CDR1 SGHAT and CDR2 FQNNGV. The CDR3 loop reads CASSPGRQGVNEQFF. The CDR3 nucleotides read TGTGCCAGCAGCCCTGGGAGGCAGGGGGTGAATGAGCAGTTCTTC.

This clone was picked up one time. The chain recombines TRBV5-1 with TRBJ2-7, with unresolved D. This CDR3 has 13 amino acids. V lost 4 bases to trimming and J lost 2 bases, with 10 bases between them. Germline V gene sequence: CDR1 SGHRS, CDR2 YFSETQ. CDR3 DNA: TGCGCCAGCAGCGCAGGAGCGACCTACGAGCAGTACTTC. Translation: CASSAGATYEQYF.

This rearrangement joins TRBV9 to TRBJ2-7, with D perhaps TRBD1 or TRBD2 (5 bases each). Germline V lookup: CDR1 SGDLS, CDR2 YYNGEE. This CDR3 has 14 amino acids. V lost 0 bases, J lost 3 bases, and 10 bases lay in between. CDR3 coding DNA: TGTGCCAGCAGCGTAGGGGACCAGCACTACGAGCAGTACTTC. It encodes CASSVGDQHYEQYF. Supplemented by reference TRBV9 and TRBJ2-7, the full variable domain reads DSGVTQTPKHLITATGQRVTLRCSPRSGDLSVYWYQQSLDQGLQFLIQYYNGEERAKGNILERFSAQQFPDLHSELNLSSLELGDSALYFCASSVGDQHYEQYFGPGTRLTVT.

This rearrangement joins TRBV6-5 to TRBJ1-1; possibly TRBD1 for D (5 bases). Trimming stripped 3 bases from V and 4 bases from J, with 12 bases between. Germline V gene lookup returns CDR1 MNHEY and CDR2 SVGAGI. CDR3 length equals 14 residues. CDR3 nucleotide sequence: TGTGCCAGCAGTTATAGGCAGGGCGGCACTGAAGCTTTCTTT. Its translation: CASSYRQGGTEAFF.

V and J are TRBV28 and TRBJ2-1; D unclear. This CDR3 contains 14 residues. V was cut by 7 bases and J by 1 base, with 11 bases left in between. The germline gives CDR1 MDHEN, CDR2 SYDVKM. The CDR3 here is CASIQKTSYNEQFF. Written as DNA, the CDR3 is TGTGCCAGCATACAGAAGACGTCCTACAATGAGCAGTTCTTC. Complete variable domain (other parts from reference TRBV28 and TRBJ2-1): DVKVTQSSRYLVKRTGEKVFLECVQDMDHENMFWYRQDPGLGLRLIYFSYDVKMKEKGDIPEGYSVSREKKERFSLILESASTNQTSMYLCASIQKTSYNEQFFGPGTRLTVL.

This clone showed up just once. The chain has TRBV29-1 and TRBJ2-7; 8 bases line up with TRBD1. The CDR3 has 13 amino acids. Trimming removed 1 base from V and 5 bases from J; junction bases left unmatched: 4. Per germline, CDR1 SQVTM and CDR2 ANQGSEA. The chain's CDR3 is CSVEGTGYDEQYF. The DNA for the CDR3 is TGCAGCGTTGAAGGGACAGGGTACGACGAGCAGTACTTC.

CDR3 region: CASLGDTGELFF. CDR3 nucleotides: TGTGCCAGCCTAGGGGACACCGGGGAGCTGTTTTTT. The V call is TRBV6-5, the J call TRBJ2-2, with TRBD1 as a possible D gene (5 bases). There are 12 residues in the CDR3. V was shortened by 8 bases and J by 3 bases, with 7 bases between the two germline ends. Germline V gene data show CDR1 as MNHEY and CDR2 as SVGAGI.

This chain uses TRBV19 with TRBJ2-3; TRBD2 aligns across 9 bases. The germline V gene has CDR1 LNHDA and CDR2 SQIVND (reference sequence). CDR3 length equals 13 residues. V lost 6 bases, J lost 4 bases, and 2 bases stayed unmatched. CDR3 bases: TGTGCCAGTAGCTTAGCGGGAGCAGATACGCAGTATTTT. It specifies CASSLAGADTQYF.

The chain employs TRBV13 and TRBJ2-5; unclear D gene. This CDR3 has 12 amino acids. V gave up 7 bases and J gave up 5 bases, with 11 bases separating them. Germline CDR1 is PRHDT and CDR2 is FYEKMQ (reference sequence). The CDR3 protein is CASNMVGETQYF. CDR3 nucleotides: TGTGCCAGCAATATGGTCGGGGAGACCCAGTACTTC. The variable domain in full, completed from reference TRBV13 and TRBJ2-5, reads AAGVIQSPRHLIKEKRETATLKCYPIPRHDTVYWYQQGPGQDPQFLISFYEKMQSDKGSIPDRFSAQQFSDYHSELNMSSLELGDSALYFCASNMVGETQYFGPGTRLLVL.

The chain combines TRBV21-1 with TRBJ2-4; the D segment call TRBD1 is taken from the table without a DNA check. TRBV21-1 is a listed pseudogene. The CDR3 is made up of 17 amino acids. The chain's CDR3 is CASNLPLQGRTKNIQYF. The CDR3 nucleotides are TGTGCCAGCAACCTTCCACTACAGGGGAGAACCAAAAACATTCAGTACTTC.

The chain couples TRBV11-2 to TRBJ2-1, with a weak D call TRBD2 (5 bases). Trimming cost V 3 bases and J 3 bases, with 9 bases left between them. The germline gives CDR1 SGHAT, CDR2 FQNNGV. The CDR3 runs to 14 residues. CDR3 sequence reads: CASSFRGNYNEQFF. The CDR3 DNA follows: TGTGCCAGCAGCTTCCGAGGGAACTACAATGAGCAGTTCTTC.

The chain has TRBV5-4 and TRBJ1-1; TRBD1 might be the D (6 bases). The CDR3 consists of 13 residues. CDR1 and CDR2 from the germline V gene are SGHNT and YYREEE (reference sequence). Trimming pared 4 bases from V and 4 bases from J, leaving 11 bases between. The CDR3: CASSQLGATEAFF. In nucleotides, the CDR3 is TGTGCCAGCAGCCAATTGGGGGCCACTGAAGCTTTCTTT. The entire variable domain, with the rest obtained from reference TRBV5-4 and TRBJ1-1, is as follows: ETGVTQSPTHLIKTRGQQVTLRCSSQSGHNTVSWYQQALGQGPQFIFQYYREEENGRGNFPPRFSGLQFPNYSSELNVNALELDDSALYLCASSQLGATEAFFGQGTRLTVV.